These 27 T cell receptor beta chains came from one sample sequenced in a study of T cells in Graves' hyperthyroidism and ophthalmopathy. It was RNA transcripts that yielded the amplified TCR beta CDR3 regions. With the HTBI primer set, the TCR CDR3 went through a first round of RT-PCR. TCRdb used MiXCR to reprocess the multiplex PCR reads, holding one entry per CDR3 protein. The table lists 350,000 to 400,000 distinct CDR3 sequences, roughly 14% of them singletons. Sequencing used blood. The receptors were sampled from a woman in her sixties with Graves' hyperthyroidism.

This clonotype was picked up many times. The J gene is TRBJ2-3, the V gene TRBV5-1, with 7 bases aligning to TRBD2. V trimming: 3 bases; J trimming: 4 bases; junction bases outside the gene matches: 11. The CDR3 has 16 residues. The germline V gene has CDR1 SGHRS and CDR2 YFSETQ. CDR3 in amino acids: CASSSLTGGSPDTQYF. CDR3 sequence (DNA): TGCGCCAGCAGCTCGCTGACGGGCGGGAGCCCAGATACGCAGTATTTT.

This clonotype came up many times. The V and J genes are TRBV6-6 and TRBJ2-5; 7 bases agree with TRBD1. V was clipped by 2 bases and J by 5 bases; unmatched bases: 2. Germline V gives CDR1 MNHNY, CDR2 SVGAGI (reference sequence). The CDR3 is 13 residues long. CDR3 DNA sequence: TGTGCCAGCAGTTACGAACAGGGGGAGACCCAGTACTTC. Residues: CASSYEQGETQYF.

This clonotype came up many times. The chain is built from TRBV3-1 and TRBJ1-1, with D possibly matching TRBD1 (6 bases). V was trimmed by 0 bases and J by 0 bases, leaving 14 bases between them. Germline V gives CDR1 LGHDT, CDR2 YNNKEL (reference sequence). The CDR3 sequence is 17 residues long. CDR3 sequence (DNA): TGTGCCAGCAGCCAAGATAGGGGGGACATATTGAACACTGAAGCTTTCTTT. Protein: CASSQDRGDILNTEAFF. The complete variable domain, with remaining parts taken from reference TRBV3-1 and TRBJ1-1, reads DTAVSQTPKYLVTQMGNDKSIKCEQNLGHDTMYWYKQDSKKFLKIMFSYNNKELIINETVPNRFSPKSPDKAHLNLHINSLELGDSAVYFCASSQDRGDILNTEAFFGQGTRLTVV.

This clonotype appeared a few times. The rearrangement uses TRBV19 and TRBJ1-1; the D gene is possibly TRBD1 (5 bases). CDR1 is LNHDA and CDR2 is SQIVND in the germline V gene (reference sequence). The CDR3 extends over 19 amino acids. V lost 6 bases and J lost 4, with 30 bases in between. The CDR3: CASSPSSWQGIYVSTEAFF. CDR3 sequence (DNA): TGTGCCAGTAGCCCAAGCTCATGGCAGGGAATTTACGTGAGCACTGAAGCTTTCTTT. The full variable domain, rest sourced from reference TRBV19 and TRBJ1-1, is DGGITQSPKYLFRKEGQNVTLSCEQNLNHDAMYWYRQDPGQGLRLIYYSQIVNDFQKGDIAEGYSVSREKKESFPLTVTSAQKNPTAFYLCASSPSSWQGIYVSTEAFFGQGTRLTVV.

There are many counts of this clonotype. The chain recombines TRBV6-1 with TRBJ2-3; D might be TRBD2 (6 bases). The CDR3 has 15 amino acids. Germline CDR1 is MNHNS and CDR2 is SASEGT. Trimming stripped 0 bases from V and 2 bases from J, with 9 bases between. DNA for the CDR3: TGTGCCAGCAGTGAAGCTGAGGACTACACAGATACGCAGTATTTT. Translated, it gives CASSEAEDYTDTQYF.

The chain carries TRBV19 and TRBJ1-2; a possible D gene is TRBD1 (5 bases). Trimming removed 4 bases from V and 7 bases from J, with 22 bases in between. The CDR3 loop spans 16 amino acids. CDR1 and CDR2 (germline): LNHDA, SQIVND (reference sequence). CDR3 nucleotides: TGTGCCAGTAGTAACAGGCCCCCGGGACCCCGGACTGGCTACACCTTC. Translation gives CASSNRPPGPRTGYTF.

Many counts were recorded for this clonotype. The rearrangement joins TRBV18 to TRBJ1-5; D unclear. The germline gives CDR1 KGHSH, CDR2 LQKENI. The V end lost 2 bases, the J end lost 0 bases, and 5 bases lay between the germline ends. The CDR3 runs 14 residues. The DNA for the CDR3 is TGTGCCAGCTCACCAACCGATAGCAATCAGCCCCAGCATTTT. This gives the protein CASSPTDSNQPQHF. The full variable domain, with the rest looked up from reference TRBV18 and TRBJ1-5, is NAGVMQNPRHLVRRRGQEARLRCSPMKGHSHVYWYRQLPEEGLKFMVYLQKENIIDESGMPKERFSAEFPKEGPSILRIQQVVRGDSAAYFCASSPTDSNQPQHFGDGTRLSIL.

As to this clonotype: Germline and junction disagree at one end, which may indicate a read error. This chain links TRBV7-8 with TRBJ1-5, with D unresolved. From germline, CDR1 is SGHVS and CDR2 FQNEAQ. The CDR3 has 14 residues. CDR3 amino acids: CAGSLKRSNQPQHF. CDR3 in DNA: TGTGCCGGCAGCTTAAAAAGGTCCAATCAGCCCCAGCATTTT.

This clonotype occurred many times. The chain has TRBV30 and TRBJ2-1; 10 nucleotides match TRBD2. The V gene's germline CDR1 is GTSNPN and CDR2 SVGIG (reference sequence). The CDR3 runs 17 residues. After removal of 2 bases from V and 4 bases from J, the junction contained 11 bases not matched to a gene. CDR3 residues: CAWSPLGLAVLYNEQFF. For the CDR3, the DNA is TGTGCCTGGAGTCCCCTCGGACTAGCGGTCCTTTACAATGAGCAGTTCTTC. Full variable domain (outside the CDR3, taken from reference TRBV30 and TRBJ2-1): SQTIHQWPATLVQPVGSPLSLECTVEGTSNPNLYWYRQAAGRGLQLLFYSVGIGQISSEVPQNLSASRPQDRQFILSSKKLLLSDSGFYLCAWSPLGLAVLYNEQFFGPGTRLTVL.

This clonotype was found many times. The chain joins TRBV24-1 to TRBJ2-7; maybe TRBD2 (6 bases). The CDR3 extends over 13 amino acids. The germline V and J ends were trimmed by 5 bases and 5 bases, with 12 bases remaining between them. The germline V gene encodes CDR1 KGHDR and CDR2 SFDVKD. This CDR3 is CATSAGLNDEQYF. In DNA form, the CDR3 reads TGTGCCACCAGTGCGGGACTGAACGACGAGCAGTACTTC.

This clonotype was counted at least ten times. The rearrangement joins TRBV5-1 to TRBJ2-1; 10 nucleotides align to TRBD2. CDR3 length: 15 amino acids. J lost 4 bases, V lost 5 bases, and 6 bases had no gene match. Per germline, CDR1 SGHRS and CDR2 YFSETQ. The CDR3 spells CASRQTSGTYNEQFF. For the CDR3, the DNA is TGCGCCAGCAGACAAACTAGCGGGACATACAATGAGCAGTTCTTC.

This clonotype was counted ten times or more. This chain joins TRBV2 and TRBJ2-3; 8 nucleotides match TRBD1. Germline-derived CDR1 and CDR2 are SNHLY and FYNNEI. The length of the CDR3 is 15 residues. With 6 bases clipped from V and 2 bases from J, the junction kept 7 bases outside the gene matches. This chain's CDR3 is CASSRRGPYTDTQYF. The CDR3 bases are TGTGCCAGCAGCCGCAGGGGGCCTTACACAGATACGCAGTATTTT.

The chain joins TRBV5-6 to TRBJ1-6, with TRBD1 as a possible D gene (5 bases). Germline V gives CDR1 SGHDT, CDR2 YYEEEE. The CDR3 consists of 15 residues. Trimming took off 6 bases at V and 9 bases at J, with 19 bases between the two ends. This chain's CDR3 is CASNNRDRPFSPLHF. CDR3 in DNA: TGTGCCAGCAACAACCGGGACCGGCCATTTTCACCCCTCCACTTT.

This chain connects TRBV11-2 to TRBJ2-7, with 16 positions matching TRBD2. Trimming removed 5 bases from V and 6 bases from J; junction bases left unmatched: 7. From germline, CDR1 is SGHAT and CDR2 FQNNGV. This CDR3 contains 16 residues. The CDR3 nucleotides read TGTGCCAGCAGCGGCAAAGGGACTAGCGGGAGGGCCGAGCAGTACTTC. Its translation is CASSGKGTSGRAEQYF.

This clonotype has at least ten counts. This chain connects TRBV5-1 to TRBJ1-1; no clear D gene. The CDR3 is 15 amino acids. The V and J ends lost 0 bases and 3 bases respectively, with 12 bases between them. The germline V gene has CDR1 SGHRS and CDR2 YFSETQ. The CDR3 DNA follows: TGCGCCAGCAGCTTGGGCCGGACGCGGGACACTGAAGCTTTCTTT. Its translation is CASSLGRTRDTEAFF. The full variable domain, rest sourced from reference TRBV5-1 and TRBJ1-1, is KAGVTQTPRYLIKTRGQQVTLSCSPISGHRSVSWYQQTPGQGLQFLFEYFSETQRNKGNFPGRFSGRQFSNSRSEMNVSTLELGDSALYLCASSLGRTRDTEAFFGQGTRLTVV.

This clonotype has more than one count but fewer than ten. Given a much more abundant clone one base away, this may be a read error. The chain recombines TRBV18 with TRBJ2-7; D might be TRBD1 (5 bases). V was shortened by 3 bases and J by 3 bases, with 12 bases between the two germline ends. This CDR3 has 14 amino acids. Germline assignment: CDR1 KGHSH and CDR2 LQKENI. The CDR3 nucleotides are TGTGCCAGCTCACCGGTGGCAGGGCGCTACGAGCAGTACTTC. This encodes CASSPVAGRYEQYF.

In regard to this clonotype: It may be a read error: a sequence one base away is much more abundant. J is TRBJ2-6 and V is TRBV11-2; D uncertain. V lost 4 bases and J lost 2, with 6 bases in between. The CDR3 has 14 amino acids. The V gene's germline CDR1 is SGHAT and CDR2 FQNNGV. CDR3 region: CASSYIPGANVLTF. The DNA for the CDR3 is TGTGCCAGCAGCTACATTCCTGGGGCCAACGTCCTGACTTTC.

The V gene is TRBV5-1, the J gene TRBJ1-2; 8 nucleotides line up with TRBD1. The CDR3 covers 13 residues. CDR1 and CDR2 from the germline V gene are SGHRS and YFSETQ. V shed 2 bases, J shed 8 bases, and the junction held 5 bases outside the gene matches. CDR3 loop: CASSFRGQEGYTF. The CDR3 DNA sequence: TGCGCCAGCAGCTTCAGGGGGCAGGAGGGCTACACCTTC.

Ten or more counts support this clonotype. CDR3 region: CASTTGLAGDADTQYF. Written as DNA, the CDR3 is TGCGCCAGCACCACGGGACTAGCGGGAGATGCAGATACGCAGTATTTT. This chain uses TRBV5-1 with TRBJ2-3; 14 positions agree with TRBD2. This CDR3 comprises 16 residues. CDR1 and CDR2 (germline): SGHRS, YFSETQ. Trimming took 6 bases from V and 4 from J; bases not matched to a gene: 7.

This clonotype was detected a few times. The rearrangement joins TRBV3-1 to TRBJ2-2; possible D gene TRBD2, 6 bases. V was pared by 1 base and J by 0 bases, with 15 bases between. CDR3 size: 18 residues. Germline V gene sequence: CDR1 LGHDT, CDR2 YNNKEL (reference sequence). The CDR3 DNA sequence: TGTGCCAGCAGCCAAGTCATGAGCCGGACTACGAACACCGGGGAGCTGTTTTTT. Translating it yields CASSQVMSRTTNTGELFF.

This clonotype was detected only a few times. The J gene is TRBJ2-1, the V gene TRBV7-3; TRBD2 aligns across 11 bases. Germline V gene data show CDR1 as SGHTA and CDR2 as FQGTGA. The CDR3 length is 18 residues. V shed 5 bases and J 4 bases; nucleotides not matched to a gene: 13. CDR3 nucleotides: TGTGCCAGCAGCCCAGGGGTGACTAGCGGGAATACGTACAATGAGCAGTTCTTC. It encodes CASSPGVTSGNTYNEQFF.

This clonotype came up many times. In DNA form, the CDR3 reads TGTGCCAGCAGCGTCCGGACAGGAACCTACGAGCAGTACTTC. Its translation is CASSVRTGTYEQYF. The V call is TRBV3-1, the J call TRBJ2-7; the match to TRBD1 covers 7 bases. Germline V lookup: CDR1 LGHDT, CDR2 YNNKEL (reference sequence). The CDR3 runs to 14 residues. V trimming: 5 bases; J trimming: 2 bases; junction bases outside the gene matches: 6.

The table lists this clonotype with a few counts. The chain has TRBV9 and TRBJ2-3, with 8 bases identical to TRBD2. V shed 3 bases, J shed 6 bases, and the junction held 9 bases outside the gene matches. The CDR3 extends over 15 amino acids. Looked up from germline, CDR1 is SGDLS and CDR2 is YYNGEE. CDR3 amino acids: CASSEWTSPRDTQYF. The CDR3 nucleotides are TGTGCCAGCAGCGAGTGGACTAGCCCTCGGGATACGCAGTATTTT.

This clonotype was detected many times. The chain links TRBV6-1 to TRBJ2-1; possible D gene TRBD2, 6 bases. V lost 10 bases and J lost 0, with 13 bases in between. The germline V gene has CDR1 MNHNS and CDR2 SASEGT. The CDR3 runs to 14 residues. The CDR3 DNA sequence: TGTGCCACCGACGCGGGGAGCTCCTACAATGAGCAGTTCTTC. This translates into CATDAGSSYNEQFF.

The rearrangement joins TRBV6-1 to TRBJ2-1; 11 nucleotides line up with TRBD2. The CDR3 is 13 residues long. Germline V gene data show CDR1 as MNHNS and CDR2 as SASEGT. Trimming removed 1 base from V and 13 bases from J; junction bases left unmatched: 3. This CDR3 reads CASSEGLAGLQFF. The CDR3 nucleotides are TGTGCCAGCAGTGAAGGACTAGCGGGATTACAGTTCTTC.

Many counts were recorded for this clonotype. The chain couples TRBV11-2 to TRBJ2-1; no firm D call. Germline CDR1 is SGHAT and CDR2 is FQNNGV. The CDR3 has 13 amino acids. Trimming shortened V by 10 bases and J by 2 bases, and 12 bases separated the two germline ends. The CDR3 region is CATSRSTYNEQFF. As DNA, the CDR3 is TGTGCCACCTCTCGGTCAACCTACAATGAGCAGTTCTTC.

This clonotype was detected only a few times. The chain has TRBV5-1 and TRBJ1-1, with D unresolved. Germline CDR1 reads SGHRS; CDR2 reads YFSETQ. CDR3 length: 14 residues. Trimming stripped 5 bases from V and 0 bases from J, with 11 bases between. The DNA for the CDR3 is TGCGCCAGCAGTATAACGGGGATGAACACTGAAGCTTTCTTT. Its protein is CASSITGMNTEAFF. The full variable domain, its missing parts supplied by reference TRBV5-1 and TRBJ1-1, is KAGVTQTPRYLIKTRGQQVTLSCSPISGHRSVSWYQQTPGQGLQFLFEYFSETQRNKGNFPGRFSGRQFSNSRSEMNVSTLELGDSALYLCASSITGMNTEAFFGQGTRLTVV.